A single sample gave rise to the 3 T cell receptor beta chains below, sequenced in a study of blood T cell repertoires in COVID-19. TCRdb's copy holds only in-frame clones and misses some; the assay was immunoSEQ multiplex PCR. Among some 150,000 clones listed, roughly 85% were seen once. The specimen sequenced was peripheral blood. Receptors originate from a man between 65 and 80 years old with acute or convalescent COVID-19.

The chain has TRBV11-2 and TRBJ2-1; 11 bases agree with TRBD2. Germline-derived CDR1 and CDR2 are SGHAT and FQNNGV. This CDR3 region has 15 residues. V dropped 2 bases and J dropped 7; count of bases not matched to a gene: 4. CDR3 in DNA: TGTGCCAGCAGCTTAACTAGCGGGAGTTGGAATGAGCAGTTCTTC. It translates to CASSLTSGSWNEQFF. Variable domain in full (rest from reference TRBV11-2 and TRBJ2-1): EAGVAQSPRYKIIEKRQSVAFWCNPISGHATLYWYQQILGQGPKLLIQFQNNGVVDDSQLPKDRFSAERLKGVDSTLKIQPAKLEDSAVYLCASSLTSGSWNEQFFGPGTRLTVL.

The chain combines TRBV6-4 with TRBJ2-2; 13 positions agree with TRBD2. Germline CDR1 is MRHNA and CDR2 is SNTAGT. CDR3 length equals 18 residues. V lost 0 bases and J lost 4; bases outside the gene matches: 5. CDR3 region: CASSDSILAGGPTGELFF. The CDR3 nucleotides are TGTGCCAGCAGTGACTCGATACTAGCGGGAGGGCCCACCGGGGAGCTGTTTTTT.

V is TRBV28 and J is TRBJ2-1; 10 bases fit TRBD1. The V gene end was trimmed by 7 bases and the J gene end by 3 bases; junction bases not matched to a gene: 6. From germline, CDR1 is MDHEN and CDR2 SYDVKM. The CDR3 runs to 15 residues. CDR3 coding DNA: TGTGCCAGCACCCTCGACAGGGGGCTCTACAATGAGCAGTTCTTC. It encodes CASTLDRGLYNEQFF.